The clone carrying this T cell receptor (beta chain) has just one count. The antigen is not known. These data belong to a study of T cell clonotyping in hematopoietic cell transplantation. General study points: Broader posttransplant TCR repertoire diversity was predicted by graft donor and pretransplant recipient Inverse Simpson Index values.

This table comes from immunoSEQ multiplex PCR, and its TCRdb copy is limited to in-frame clones, with some not included. The sample carries 69,000 or so clones, roughly 94% recorded once. Germline V gives CDR1 MNHEY, CDR2 SMNVEV (reference sequence). This CDR3 comprises 12 residues. Trimming cost V 10 bases and J 3 bases; bases outside gene matches: 4. Sequencing was performed on peripheral blood mononuclear cells. The chain recombines TRBV27 with TRBJ2-7, with 9 bases fitting TRBD1. The TCR was taken from a man in his fifties in good health. Some clones in this sample may be carry-over from other donors' samples. CDR3 in amino acids: CATGQGFYEQYF. The DNA for the CDR3 is TGTGCCACCGGACAGGGGTTCTACGAGCAGTACTTC.